These 13 T cell receptor beta chains came from one sample sequenced in a study of human T cells and chemical hapten exposure. TCRdb ran MiXCR on the RACE reads and lists one entry per CDR3 protein. The table lists more than 250,000 distinct CDR3 sequences, about 9% of them singletons, with around 2.5% in the top ten. Time point defined: pre-sensitization, week 0. Described treatment: therapeutic diphenylcyclopropenone sensitization with weekly scalp DPC. The sample here was whole blood, taken in connection with sensitization to the hapten diphenylcyclopropenone (DPC). Source of these receptors: a middle-aged woman with alopecia areata. Some clones in this sample may be carry-over from other donors' samples.

The chain joins TRBV25-1 to TRBJ2-7; 13 nucleotides line up with TRBD2. The ends lost 4 bases at V and 3 bases at J; junction bases unmatched: 3. Germline lookup yields CDR1 MGHDK and CDR2 SYGVNS. The CDR3 contains 15 residues. CDR3 loop: CASSGGLAGNYEQYF. Here the CDR3 DNA reads TGTGCCAGCAGTGGGGGACTAGCGGGAAACTACGAGCAGTACTTC.

The V call is TRBV20-1, the J call TRBJ1-5; 8 positions agree with TRBD1. Unmatched junction bases numbered 13, after V lost 2 bases and J lost 7 bases. Germline CDR1 is DFQATT and CDR2 is SNEGSKA (reference sequence). The length of the CDR3 is 16 residues. The CDR3, as DNA: TGCAGTGCTAGACTTGCAGGGGGCGAAGGAAGGCAGCCCCAGCATTTT. It codes for CSARLAGGEGRQPQHF.

The V and J genes are TRBV6-6 and TRBJ1-2; D uncertain. V was shortened by 2 bases and J by 1 base, with 8 bases between the two germline ends. Looked up from germline, CDR1 is MNHNY and CDR2 is SVGAGI (reference sequence). The CDR3 loop spans 14 amino acids. The CDR3 coding sequence is TGTGCCAGCAGTTACACCGACATTAACTATGGCTACACCTTC. Its protein product is CASSYTDINYGYTF.

This clonotype was detected only a few times. The CDR3 DNA reads TGTGCCAGCAGCCCCCCCGGGCACCAAGAGACCCAGTACTTC. Protein sequence: CASSPPGHQETQYF. The rearrangement joins TRBV7-2 to TRBJ2-5, with unresolved D. The CDR3 contains 14 residues. Deletions cut 5 bases from V and 0 bases from J, with 10 bases between. Germline V gene sequence: CDR1 SGHTA, CDR2 FQGNSA.

This clonotype was seen ten or more times. The rearrangement links TRBV10-3 to TRBJ1-5; no firm D call. The CDR3 is made up of 15 amino acids. Germline V CDR1 and CDR2: ENHRY, SYGVKD. Trimming removed 3 bases from V and 2 bases from J, with 11 bases in between. The CDR3 loop is CAISDSPGGNQPQHF. The CDR3 DNA is TGTGCCATCAGTGACAGCCCGGGAGGCAATCAGCCCCAGCATTTT.

There are many counts of this clonotype. The V call is TRBV7-2, the J call TRBJ2-2; 7 bases match TRBD1. Germline loops: CDR1 SGHTA, CDR2 FQGNSA. There are 13 residues in the CDR3. V was pared by 1 base and J by 7 bases, with 0 bases of the junction left unmatched. The CDR3: CASSLGTGGELFF. In DNA, the CDR3 is TGTGCCAGCAGCTTAGGGACAGGCGGGGAGCTGTTTTTT.

This clonotype was counted only a few times. This chain uses TRBV7-9 with TRBJ2-5; D uncertain. Germline CDR1 and CDR2: SEHNR and FQNEAQ (reference sequence). Trimming cost V 5 bases and J 6 bases, with 10 bases left between them. The CDR3 is 12 amino acids. DNA for the CDR3: TGTGCCAGCAGCATTACTCTGAAGACCCAGTACTTC. Translating gives CASSITLKTQYF.

Only a few counts were recorded for this clonotype. The chain links TRBV4-3 to TRBJ1-3; D gene uncertain. V was clipped by 0 bases and J by 0 bases, with 6 bases between them. CDR1 and CDR2 from the germline V gene are LGHNA and YSLEER. The CDR3 extends over 15 amino acids. The CDR3 DNA reads TGCGCCAGCAGCCAAGACAACTACTCTGGAAACACCATATATTTT. This encodes CASSQDNYSGNTIYF.

The J gene is TRBJ2-7, the V gene TRBV7-9; tentatively, D is TRBD1 (6 bases). Germline values: CDR1 SEHNR, CDR2 FQNEAQ (reference sequence). Trimming removed 1 base at V and 6 bases at J, with 16 bases between. The CDR3 is made up of 15 amino acids. The CDR3 spells CASSLGRSLGGEQYF. The DNA of the CDR3 is TGTGCCAGCAGCTTAGGGCGGAGCTTAGGGGGCGAGCAGTACTTC.

The chain uses TRBV13 and TRBJ2-1; 10 bases line up with TRBD2. The germline gives CDR1 PRHDT, CDR2 FYEKMQ (reference sequence). This CDR3 is 16 amino acids long. V shed 5 bases and J 6 bases; nucleotides not matched to a gene: 10. The DNA for the CDR3 is TGTGCCAGCAGCCTCTTAGGACTAGCGGACTCCAATGAGCAGTTCTTC. Protein product: CASSLLGLADSNEQFF.

This clonotype was counted ten times or more. The CDR3 nucleotides read TGTGCCAGCAGCTTATCCGGGAACACTGAAGCTTTCTTT. Its protein is CASSLSGNTEAFF. The chain has TRBV7-9 and TRBJ1-1; D is unclear. The germline V gene has CDR1 SEHNR and CDR2 FQNEAQ (reference sequence). V was trimmed by 2 bases and J by 1 base, leaving 5 bases between them. This CDR3 has 13 residues.

On this clonotype itself: Relative to the germline gene, one junction end is altered; a read error may explain this. The genes are TRBV3-1 and TRBJ2-6; D unresolved. The CDR3 length is 15 residues. Germline V gene data show CDR1 as LGHDT and CDR2 as YNNKEL (reference sequence). CDR3 protein: CASSQGLAGANVLTF. Written as DNA, the CDR3 is TGCGCCAGCAGCCAAGGTCTCGCTGGGGCCAACGTCCTGACTTTC. Filled out from reference TRBV3-1 and TRBJ2-6, the complete variable domain reads DTAVSQTPKYLVTQMGNDKSIKCEQNLGHDTMYWYKQDSKKFLKIMFSYNNKELIINETVPNRFSPKSPDKAHLNLHINSLELGDSAVYFCASSQGLAGANVLTFGAGSRLTVL.

The chain joins TRBV12-3 or TRBV12-4 to TRBJ2-3; D is undetermined. The CDR3 loop spans 14 amino acids. V was cut by 6 bases and J by 2 bases, with 12 bases left in between. The CDR3 DNA follows: TGTGCCAGCAGCCTCCATGAAGCCACAGATACGCAGTATTTT. Translating it yields CASSLHEATDTQYF.